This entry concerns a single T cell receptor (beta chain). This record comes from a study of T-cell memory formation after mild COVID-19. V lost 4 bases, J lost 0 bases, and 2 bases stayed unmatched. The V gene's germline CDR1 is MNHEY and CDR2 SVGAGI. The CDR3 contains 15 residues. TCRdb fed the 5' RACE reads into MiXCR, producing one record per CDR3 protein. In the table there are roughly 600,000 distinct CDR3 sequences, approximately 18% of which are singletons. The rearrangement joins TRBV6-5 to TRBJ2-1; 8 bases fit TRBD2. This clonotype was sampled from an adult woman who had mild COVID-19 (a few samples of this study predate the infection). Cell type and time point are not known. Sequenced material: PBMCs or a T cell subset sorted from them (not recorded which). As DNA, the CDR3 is TGTGCCAGCAGTTCTAGCGGGTACTCCTACAATGAGCAGTTCTTC. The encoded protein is CASSSSGYSYNEQFF.